The 7 T cell receptor beta chains listed next were all sequenced from one sample in a study of human T cells and chemical hapten exposure. From the RACE reads, TCRdb called clonotypes with MiXCR, one entry per CDR3 protein. The repertoire holds 85,000 to 100,000 distinct CDR3 sequences, 27% seen once, with about a tenth in the top ten. Noted time point: patch test 3, about 24 weeks after DPC sensitization. Treatment meaning: therapeutic diphenylcyclopropenone sensitization with weekly scalp DPC. The sample consisted of whole blood, taken in connection with sensitization to the hapten diphenylcyclopropenone (DPC). The receptors stem from a middle-aged man with alopecia areata. Some clones in this sample may be carry-over from other donors' samples.

The chain combines TRBV6-5 with TRBJ1-4; 8 nucleotides agree with TRBD1. Germline V gives CDR1 MNHEY, CDR2 SVGAGI. The CDR3 is made up of 14 amino acids. Unmatched junction bases numbered 3, after V lost 6 bases and J lost 3 bases. CDR3 sequence reads: CASSSTGANEKLFF. The CDR3 DNA follows: TGTGCCAGCAGCTCGACAGGGGCTAATGAAAAACTGTTTTTT.

The chain recombines TRBV7-9 with TRBJ2-5; no definite D call. The CDR3 has 13 amino acids. Germline V gene data show CDR1 as SEHNR and CDR2 as FQNEAQ (reference sequence). V lost 3 bases, J lost 4 bases, and 9 bases lay in between. The CDR3 loop reads CASSLWSAETQYF. DNA of the CDR3: TGTGCCAGCAGCTTGTGGAGCGCAGAGACCCAGTACTTC.

The V call is TRBV28, the J call TRBJ2-3; 8 bases are a match to TRBD2. The CDR3 has 14 residues. V lost 5 bases to trimming and J lost 3 bases; unmatched junction nucleotides: 4. Germline CDR1 MDHEN, CDR2 SYDVKM. In DNA, the CDR3 is TGTGCCAGCAGTGCGGGAGGATGGACAGATACGCAGTATTTT. Amino acid sequence: CASSAGGWTDTQYF.

The CDR3 DNA follows: TGTGCCTGGAGTGTACGAACTAGCGGGAGGGCCCTGAACACCGGGGAGCTGTTTTTT. The encoded protein is CAWSVRTSGRALNTGELFF. This sequence joins TRBV30 and TRBJ2-2, with 13 bases matching TRBD2. CDR3 length: 19 amino acids. V lost 0 bases and J lost 1; bases outside the gene matches: 8. CDR1 is GTSNPN, CDR2 SVGIG, per germline (reference sequence).

This chain links TRBV6-5 with TRBJ2-2; D is perhaps TRBD1 or TRBD2 (6 bases each). V lost 7 bases to trimming and J lost 16 bases, with 28 bases between them. CDR3 length equals 15 residues. Germline-derived CDR1 and CDR2 are MNHEY and SVGAGI. The CDR3 loop reads CASNKGRGTKGGRFF. DNA for the CDR3: TGTGCCAGCAACAAGGGCAGGGGCACCAAAGGGGGGCGGTTTTTT.

The rearrangement uses TRBV5-6 and TRBJ2-5; TRBD2 matches 11 bases. The V and J ends lost 2 bases and 9 bases, in that order; junction bases with no gene match: 3. There are 13 residues in the CDR3. Germline V gene data show CDR1 as SGHDT and CDR2 as YYEEEE. In DNA form, the CDR3 reads TGTGCCAGCAGCTTCAGGACTAGCGGGCCCCAGTACTTC. It yields the protein CASSFRTSGPQYF.

This sequence joins TRBV7-8 and TRBJ2-7, with 8 bases that match TRBD2. The CDR3 is made up of 13 amino acids. V shed 5 bases, J shed 3 bases, and the junction held 3 bases outside the gene matches. The germline V gene encodes CDR1 SGHVS and CDR2 FQNEAQ. The CDR3 nucleotides read TGTGCCAGCAGCCGCGGGACTAGCTACGAGCAGTACTTC. It codes for CASSRGTSYEQYF. Full variable domain (remainder filled in from reference TRBV7-8 and TRBJ2-7): GAGVSQSPRYKVAKRGQDVALRCDPISGHVSLFWYQQALGQGPEFLTYFQNEAQLDKSGLPSDRFFAERPEGSVSTLKIQRTQQEDSAVYLCASSRGTSYEQYFGPGTRLTVT.